The clone carrying this TCR beta chain was seen a handful of times. Its specificity is unknown. Trimming took 2 bases from V and 0 from J; bases not matched to a gene: 7. The CDR3 length is 15 residues. Germline V gene lookup returns CDR1 DFQATT and CDR2 SNEGSKA (reference sequence). Relying on iRepertoire HTBI primers and Arm-PCR of CDR3 regions, the team built TCR beta libraries. MiXCR was run by TCRdb on the multiplex PCR reads, yielding one entry per CDR3 protein. The repertoire consists of 450,000 or so distinct CDR3 sequences, with 20% to 25% occurring once and the leading ten covering about 8.3%. This sample was included in a study of regulatory T cells in long-lasting Graves disease. Time point specified: persistent/refractory GD, antithyroid drugs over 5 years with positive TRAb. The authors made the TCR library using RNA they extracted from PBMCs. An endocrinology department in Xi'an, China, recruited the patients.

Study-level findings and limits: Patients with persistent disease shared under 3,500 public clonotypes, outpacing the 966 shared by new patients. Persistent disease preferred TRBV28, TRBJ1-2 and TRBJ2-5.

This TCR came from a female donor with Graves disease. Sequencing used peripheral blood mononuclear cells (PBMCs), obtained when the disease was refractory, from a patient treated with antithyroid drugs. The chain uses TRBV20-1 and TRBJ2-7; 7 nucleotides match TRBD2. CDR3 loop: CSARSLAESSYEQYF. CDR3 in DNA: TGCAGTGCTAGAAGCCTAGCGGAAAGCTCCTACGAGCAGTACTTC.